Listed below are T cell receptor beta chains from one sample, sequenced in a study of beta chain features in type 1 diabetes. The repertoire was sequenced with immunoSEQ multiplex PCR; TCRdb's copy has only in-frame clones and lacks some. The sample records hundreds of thousands of clones, around 10% being singletons. Specimen: naive CD4+ T cells from blood. The origin of the receptors is a woman aged 18-29 years in good health. CDR3s include the opening cysteine and the closing phenylalanine or tryptophan. Each record gives: clone size, CDR3 length, V gene, J gene, D gene, CDR3 protein, CDR3 DNA. The D gene is left open where the match is weak. Size tells how often a clone was seen (once, few, many) or the class of an expanded clone, and some rows leave it out.

>few|15|TRBV9|TRBJ1-2|NA
CASSVGRGKAVGYTF
TGTGCCAGCAGCGTAGGAAGGGGTAAGGCTGTTGGCTACACCTTC
>NA|13|TRBV29-1|TRBJ1-5|NA
CSAWTDSNQPQHF
TGCAGCGCCTGGACCGATAGCAATCAGCCCCAGCATTTT
>few|15|TRBV2|TRBJ2-3|TRBD2
CASSVRTRMGDTQYF
TGTGCCAGCAGTGTTCGGACTAGGATGGGAGATACGCAGTATTTT
>few|15|TRBV19|TRBJ1-5|NA
CASSLDSWGRQPQHF
TGTGCCAGTAGTTTGGACAGTTGGGGACGACAGCCCCAGCATTTT
>NA|13|TRBV14|TRBJ2-5|NA
CASSRQVQETQYF
TGTGCCAGCAGCCGACAGGTACAAGAGACCCAGTACTTC
>NA|16|TRBV7-2|TRBJ2-3|NA
CASSLARSVRTDTQYF
TGTGCCAGCAGCTTAGCGCGAAGCGTACGCACAGATACGCAGTATTTT
>NA|12|TRBV29-1|TRBJ2-5|NA
CSGLAPGETQYF
TGCAGCGGCCTGGCACCGGGAGAGACCCAGTACTTC
>NA|15|TRBV9|TRBJ1-5|TRBD1
CASSVGTGTNQPQHF
TGTGCCAGCAGCGTTGGGACAGGTACGAATCAGCCCCAGCATTTT
>few|19|TRBV4-3|TRBJ2-6|NA
CASSQESRFRYSGANVLTF
TGCGCCAGCAGCCAAGAGTCGAGGTTCAGGTACTCTGGGGCCAACGTCCTGACTTTC
>few|15|TRBV9|TRBJ1-3|NA
CASSVAGSLGNTIYF
TGTGCCAGCAGCGTAGCAGGGAGTCTCGGGAACACCATATATTTT
>NA|15|TRBV18|TRBJ2-7|NA
CASSPTPQGMGEQYF
TGTGCCAGCTCACCAACCCCCCAGGGAATGGGGGAGCAGTACTTC
>NA|11|TRBV20-1|TRBJ1-4|TRBD1
CSASDRGKLFF
TGCAGTGCCTCGGACAGGGGAAAACTGTTTTTT
>few|15|TRBV29-1|TRBJ1-1|TRBD1
CSVEGRGTGSTEAFF
TGCAGCGTTGAAGGCCGCGGGACAGGGAGCACTGAAGCTTTCTTT
>many|13|TRBV15|TRBJ2-4|NA
CAVSKGYVNIQYF
TGTGCCGTTTCAAAGGGTTATGTAAACATTCAGTACTTC
>NA|14|TRBV6-5|TRBJ2-3|TRBD2
CASKQGLASDTQYF
TGTGCCAGCAAGCAGGGACTAGCATCAGATACGCAGTATTTT
>few|16|TRBV2|TRBJ2-3|NA
CASSESLTGLTDTQYF
TGTGCCAGCAGTGAGTCCTTGACCGGACTCACAGATACGCAGTATTTT
>NA|19|TRBV4-1|TRBJ1-6|NA
CASSQVSKHQLRSGSPLHF
TGCGCCAGCAGCCAAGTCTCAAAGCACCAACTCAGGTCTGGTTCACCCCTCCACTTT
>NA|14|TRBV7-9|TRBJ1-1|TRBD1
CASSAQGADPEAFF
TGTGCCAGCAGCGCCCAGGGGGCGGACCCTGAAGCTTTCTTT
>few|15|TRBV4-1|TRBJ1-6|NA
CASSQEPRRVGPLHF
TGCGCCAGCAGCCAGGAACCTCGCAGGGTCGGACCCCTCCACTTT
>few|16|TRBV9|TRBJ2-2|NA
CASSVGMVRVAGELFF
TGTGCCAGCAGCGTAGGGATGGTCAGGGTCGCCGGGGAGCTGTTTTTT
>few|15|TRBV7-6|TRBJ2-7|NA
CASLAKPGATYEQYF
TGTGCCAGCCTGGCCAAACCAGGGGCCACCTACGAGCAGTACTTC
>NA|13|TRBV29-1|TRBJ1-2|NA
CSVRVRVSVGYTF
TGCAGCGTTCGTGTCAGGGTTTCGGTAGGCTACACCTTC
>NA|15|TRBV30|TRBJ2-2|NA
CAWGPRELSTGELFF
TGTGCCTGGGGGCCGCGGGAATTATCCACCGGGGAGCTGTTTTTT
>NA|15|TRBV18|TRBJ2-3|NA
CASSPMAGSTDTQYF
TGTGCCAGCTCACCAATGGCCGGGTCCACAGATACGCAGTATTTT
>NA|15|TRBV5-1|TRBJ2-3|NA
CASSIVATITDTQYF
TGCGCCAGCAGCATAGTAGCGACCATCACAGATACGCAGTATTTT
>many|9|TRBV29-1|TRBJ1-1|NA
CSPLGSAFF
TGCAGCCCCTTAGGGTCAGCTTTCTTT
>few|16|TRBV15|TRBJ1-3|NA
CATSERDGLSGNTIYF
TGTGCCACCAGCGAAAGGGACGGCCTCTCTGGAAACACCATATATTTT
>few|14|TRBV29-1|TRBJ2-3|NA
CSASLIEGADTQYF
TGCAGCGCCTCGTTGATTGAAGGGGCAGATACGCAGTATTTT
>NA|14|TRBV18|TRBJ2-5|TRBD2
CASSPRLAEETQYF
TGTGCCAGCTCACCACGACTAGCCGAAGAGACCCAGTACTTC
>few|15|TRBV25-1|TRBJ2-1|NA
CASSESWGAVHEQFF
TGTGCCAGCAGTGAATCGTGGGGAGCTGTCCATGAGCAGTTCTTC
>NA|16|TRBV7-6|TRBJ1-2|TRBD1
CASSPVTRTGRDGYTF
TGTGCCAGCAGCCCTGTCACAAGGACAGGGAGGGATGGCTACACCTTC
>NA|11|TRBV29-1|TRBJ1-2|NA
CSAWTNYGYTF
TGCAGCGCGTGGACGAACTATGGCTACACCTTC
>NA|16|TRBV25-1|TRBJ2-3|NA
CASSEYRGASTDTQYF
TGTGCCAGCAGTGAATACAGGGGTGCTAGCACAGATACGCAGTATTTT
>NA|12|TRBV5-1|TRBJ1-1|NA
CASSLVSEEAFF
TGCGCCAGCAGCTTGGTGTCTGAAGAAGCTTTCTTT
>few|16|TRBV4-3|TRBJ2-3|NA
CASSPRPGGRADTQYF
TGCGCCAGCAGCCCGCGTCCCGGGGGGCGGGCAGATACGCAGTATTTT
>NA|14|TRBV5-1|TRBJ2-3|NA
CASSSGEGEDTQYF
TGCGCCAGCAGCTCCGGGGAAGGGGAAGATACGCAGTATTTT
>NA|15|TRBV7-2|TRBJ2-1|TRBD2
CASSFGRLSYNEQFF
TGTGCCAGCAGCTTCGGGAGGCTCTCCTACAATGAGCAGTTCTTC
>NA|15|TRBV5-1|TRBJ2-2|NA
CASSLVQAGTGELFF
TGCGCCAGCAGCTTGGTGCAGGCGGGGACCGGGGAGCTGTTTTTT
>NA|15|TRBV15|TRBJ2-3|NA
CATSRDPRGKDTQYF
TGTGCCACCAGCAGAGATCCGAGAGGGAAAGATACGCAGTATTTT
>NA|15|TRBV4-3|TRBJ2-3|NA
CASSPGLASTDTQYF
TGCGCCAGCAGCCCAGGGCTAGCGAGTACAGATACGCAGTATTTT
>NA|12|TRBV30|TRBJ1-1|NA
CAWNDPRGRAFF
TGTGCCTGGAACGACCCGAGGGGCAGAGCTTTCTTT
>NA|14|TRBV9|TRBJ2-2|NA
CASSVGRGTGELFF
TGTGCCAGCAGCGTAGGGAGAGGAACCGGGGAGCTGTTTTTT
>NA|15|TRBV2|TRBJ1-4|NA
CASSEGGATNEKLFF
TGTGCCAGCAGTGAAGGGGGTGCAACTAATGAAAAACTGTTTTTT